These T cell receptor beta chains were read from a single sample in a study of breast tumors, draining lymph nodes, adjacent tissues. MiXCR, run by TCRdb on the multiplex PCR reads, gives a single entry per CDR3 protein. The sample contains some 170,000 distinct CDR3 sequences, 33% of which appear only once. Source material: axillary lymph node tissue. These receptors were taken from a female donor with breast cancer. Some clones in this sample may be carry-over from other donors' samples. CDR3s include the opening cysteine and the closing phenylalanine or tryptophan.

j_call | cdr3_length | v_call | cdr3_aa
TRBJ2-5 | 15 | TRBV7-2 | CASSQVGGRQETQYF
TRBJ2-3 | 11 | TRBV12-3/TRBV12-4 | CAGSFTDTQYF
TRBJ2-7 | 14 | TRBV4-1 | CASSRTGDTYEQYF
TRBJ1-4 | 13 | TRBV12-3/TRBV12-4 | CASSRTGREKLFF
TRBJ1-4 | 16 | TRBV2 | CASSVGSGTLYEKLFF
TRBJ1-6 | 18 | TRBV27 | CASSPFPGPSSYNSPLHF
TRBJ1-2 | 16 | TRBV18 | CASSPPNVNAAYGYTF
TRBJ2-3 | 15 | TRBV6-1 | CASSEAVMGTDTQYF
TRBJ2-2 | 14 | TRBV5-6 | CATSRGRGAGELFF
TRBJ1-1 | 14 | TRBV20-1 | CSARDARAGTEAFF
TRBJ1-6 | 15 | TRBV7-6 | CASRAREAYNSPLHF
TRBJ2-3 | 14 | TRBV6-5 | CASSHGGSTDTQYF
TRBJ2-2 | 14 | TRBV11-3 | CASSREGGTGELFF
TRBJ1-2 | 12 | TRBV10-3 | CAISELNYGYTF
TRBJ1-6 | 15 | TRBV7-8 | CASSLRQGDNSPPHF
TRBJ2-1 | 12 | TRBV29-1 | CSGSGTRNEQFF
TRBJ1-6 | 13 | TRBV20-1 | CGARKGFDSPLHF
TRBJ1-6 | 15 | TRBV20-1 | CSATRDRGSNQPLHF
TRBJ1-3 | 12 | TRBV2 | CASSDSGNTIYF
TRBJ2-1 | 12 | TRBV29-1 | CSATPGANEQFF
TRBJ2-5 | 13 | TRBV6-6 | CASSYYEGRPQYF
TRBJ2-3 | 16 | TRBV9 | CASSVAASPGTDTQYF
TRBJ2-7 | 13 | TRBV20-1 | CSARDRGPYEQYF
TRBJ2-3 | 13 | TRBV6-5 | CASSYSWTDTQYF
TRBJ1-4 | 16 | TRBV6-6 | CASIPTSPATNEKLFF
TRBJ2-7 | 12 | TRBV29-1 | CSVGRGGSEQYF
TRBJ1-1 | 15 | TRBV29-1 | CSVEPLQGTGTEAFF
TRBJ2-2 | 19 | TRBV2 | CASSDQGLAGGPDTGELFF
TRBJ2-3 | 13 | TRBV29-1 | CSVGGHGTDTQYF
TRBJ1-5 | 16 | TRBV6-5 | CASSHGSIYSNQPQHF
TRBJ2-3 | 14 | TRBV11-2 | CASSFGRGSDTQYF
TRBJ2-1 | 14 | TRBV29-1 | CSVEGVAEYNEQFF
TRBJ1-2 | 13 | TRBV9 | CASSPGLLSGYTF
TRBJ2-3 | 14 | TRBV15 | CATSRGGPSDTQYF
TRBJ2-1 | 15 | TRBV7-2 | CASSLAINSYNEQFF
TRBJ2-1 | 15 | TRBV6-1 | CASTPEGYSYDEQFF
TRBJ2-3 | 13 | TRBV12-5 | CASGSTQENTQYF
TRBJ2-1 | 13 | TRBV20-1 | CSASGDSYNEQFF
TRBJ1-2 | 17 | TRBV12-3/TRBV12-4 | CASTSRDRGSLGYGYTF
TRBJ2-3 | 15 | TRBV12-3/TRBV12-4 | CASSSTSGWRDTQYF